This T cell receptor beta chain was documented in a study of OX40 agonist ivuxolimab in advanced cancers. Study observations and caveats: No antigen was identified for the clonally expanded peripheral T cells.

Assay: immunoSEQ multiplex PCR; the TCRdb copy retains only in-frame clones and omits some. The table includes 30,000 to 40,000 clones, around nine tenths detected once. Worth noting for this clone: Its antigen remains unknown.

This clonotype originated in an adult with an advanced solid tumor such as melanoma, head and neck, liver or kidney cancer. Here the sequenced sample was CD4+ or CD8+ T cells sorted from blood, taken in a trial of the OX40 agonist ivuxolimab.

CDR3 loop: CASSSLQGAGANVLTF. CDR3 coding DNA: TGTGCCAGCAGCTCACTCCAGGGGGCTGGGGCCAACGTCCTGACTTTC. The rearrangement links TRBV5-5 to TRBJ2-6, with 7 bases that match TRBD1. Germline assignment: CDR1 SGHKS and CDR2 YYEKEE (reference sequence). This CDR3 has 16 amino acids. V trimming: 3 bases; J trimming: 2 bases; junction bases outside the gene matches: 5.